This T cell receptor beta chain stems from a study of blood T cell repertoires in COVID-19. Turning to the study itself: Some COVID-19 samples were acute and others convalescent; all came from the United States, Italy and Spain. T cells, B-cell-depleted T cells, or PBMCs supplied cDNA or gDNA.

Authors' data handling: Counts of nucleated cells, estimated from reference gene primer amplification, were obtained. This table comes from immunoSEQ multiplex PCR, and its TCRdb copy is limited to in-frame clones, with some not included. The V and J calls and clone size were taken over from that table, and D and trimming were inferred from the DNA. The table lists 150,000 to 200,000 clones, roughly 81% of them singletons. Seattle participants joined during active infection and were tracked over time. In this sample, this clone turned up once. Germline V gives CDR1 SNHLY, CDR2 FYNNEI. Trimming removed 6 bases from V and 0 bases from J, with 11 bases in between. The CDR3 spans 15 residues.

The material sequenced was peripheral blood. The chain recombines TRBV2 with TRBJ2-2, with D perhaps matching TRBD2 (6 bases). The sequence came from a woman aged 80 or older with COVID-19, enrolled during active disease. The CDR3 protein is CASRNLASNTGELFF. The CDR3 region has the DNA TGTGCCAGCAGAAACCTAGCGTCGAACACCGGGGAGCTGTTTTTT.